The following is a T cell receptor beta chain sequence with its context. Its specificity is not known. This sample was included in a study of cytomegalovirus exposure and HLA in healthy donors. General study findings and limits: As a later analysis showed, several of the most significant clusters appeared to be linked to common viral pathogens.

PCR primers comprised 60 Vbeta and 13 Jbeta primers. Clones were read by immunoSEQ multiplex PCR, and TCRdb kept only the in-frame ones, dropping some. The sample table sets out over 100,000 clones. The CDR3 loop spans 17 amino acids. V was pared by 4 bases and J by 2 bases, with 12 bases of the junction left unmatched. The germline V gene encodes CDR1 SGHTS and CDR2 YDEGEE. Sequences were obtained from PBMCs. This sequence joins TRBV5-8 and TRBJ2-7, with 10 nucleotides matching TRBD1. This TCR was sampled from a man aged 25 to 45 in good health and CMV-seronegative. This chain's CDR3 is CASSPDRGGTWAYEQYF. The CDR3 DNA reads as TGTGCCAGCAGCCCGGACAGGGGGGGGACTTGGGCCTACGAGCAGTACTTC.